One sample yielded the 6 T cell receptor beta chains listed below, sequenced in a study of OX40 agonist ivuxolimab in advanced cancers. The repertoire was sequenced with immunoSEQ multiplex PCR; TCRdb's copy has only in-frame clones and lacks some. Of about 67,000 clones listed, around 93% are singletons. Specimen: CD4+ or CD8+ T cells sorted from blood, collected in a trial of the OX40 agonist ivuxolimab. The receptors come from an adult with an advanced solid tumor such as melanoma, head and neck, liver or kidney cancer.

This chain uses TRBV29-1 with TRBJ2-2; 8 nucleotides align to TRBD1. Germline CDR1 and CDR2: SQVTM and ANQGSEA. The junction had 2 bases not matched to a gene; V was cut back by 7 bases and J by 1 base. The CDR3 runs to 13 residues. CDR3 region: CSAGTGNTGELFF. CDR3 DNA: TGCAGCGCCGGGACAGGGAACACCGGGGAGCTGTTTTTT.

This clone was seen just once. The J gene is TRBJ1-1, the V gene TRBV6-6; weak D call: TRBD1 (5 bases). Germline CDR1 is MNHNY and CDR2 is SVGAGI (reference sequence). V shed 0 bases and J shed 0 bases, with 8 bases lying between them. This CDR3 has 15 residues. The CDR3 protein is CASSYSGDLNTEAFF. As DNA, the CDR3 is TGTGCCAGCAGTTACTCCGGGGACCTGAACACTGAAGCTTTCTTT.

The chain links TRBV18 to TRBJ1-5; 11 positions agree with TRBD1. The V segment lost 2 bases and the J segment 0 bases; nucleotides outside the gene matches: 6. Germline V CDR1 and CDR2: KGHSH, LQKENI. The CDR3 is 18 amino acids. CDR3 loop: CASSPMGQGGHSNQPQHF. CDR3 DNA: TGTGCCAGCTCACCAATGGGACAGGGGGGCCATAGCAATCAGCCCCAGCATTTT.

There are a few counts of this clone. V usage is TRBV4-1 and J usage is TRBJ1-1; D is unresolved. V shed 4 bases and J shed 3 bases, with 15 bases lying between them. The germline gives CDR1 MGHRA, CDR2 YSYEKL. The CDR3 is 15 residues long. CDR3 DNA: TGCGCCAGCAGCCGAGGGCCCGCTGGGGACACTGAAGCTTTCTTT. Amino acid sequence: CASSRGPAGDTEAFF.

V gene TRBV7-3 combines with J gene TRBJ2-1, with 10 positions matching TRBD2. Germline CDR1 reads SGHTA; CDR2 reads FQGTGA. The CDR3 totals 18 residues. With V trimmed by 2 bases and J by 8 bases, 15 bases remained unmatched. The CDR3 sequence is CASSLFPGSSGSGDEQFF. The CDR3 DNA follows: TGTGCCAGCAGCTTATTCCCTGGCTCTAGCGGGAGTGGTGATGAGCAGTTCTTC.

J is TRBJ2-5 and V is TRBV4-2; 7 nucleotides match TRBD1. The DNA end lines up better with TRBJ2-7; the J call may be wrong. This CDR3 has 15 residues. Germline CDR1 is LGHNA and CDR2 is YNFKEQ. In nucleotides, the CDR3 is TGTGCCAGCAGCCAATGGGGACAGTCAGCAAACGAGCAGTACTTC. Its translation is CASSQWGQSANEQYF.